This TCR beta chain was obtained from a study of T cells after posttransplantation cyclophosphamide (dated by TCRdb to 2016 to 2017). Broadly, across the study: The study tracked T cell repertoire reconstitution by TRB sequencing after myeloablative bone marrow transplantation using posttransplantation cyclophosphamide as GVHD prophylaxis. Antigen receptor sequencing covered samples from some 35 PTCy-treated patients and 16 of their related bone marrow donors. TRB sequencing was performed on blood from all 35 or so PTCy patients with 1-year posttransplant specimens. In 3 patients, up to about 3 additional blood samples taken between 2 and 5.2 years after transplant also underwent TRB sequencing, as did pretransplant blood from 4 patients. Because TRA and TRB clonality correlated tightly in about 10 samples, later TCR analyses were limited to TRB. Public TRB sequences were queried against a database of over 3,000 sequences associated with responses to pathogens, tumor antigens, self-antigens and alloantigens. General findings and caveats noted by the study authors: The TRB repertoires of T cells infiltrating skin or the GI tract showed only limited overlap with the TRB repertoires found in blood. Across the approximately 48 patients, TRB clonality was highly associated with recipient CMV seropositivity and CMV reactivation, and diversity with PTCy was similar to that in the CNI/methotrexate controls. Donor-recipient similarity was low at 1-2 months but increased during the first year, and donor CD8+ memory clones often dominated later blood repertoires.

Naive T cells were defined as viable CD3+CD4+ or CD3+CD8+ cells that were CCR7+CD45RA+CD45RO-CD95-CD27+CD28+. On the day of marrow donation, related bone marrow donors gave peripheral blood samples. Mononuclear cells from peripheral blood and bone marrow were separated by Ficoll-Hypaque density centrifugation and then cryopreserved. CD4+ and CD8+ T cells, including naive and memory subsets, were sorted by FACS using a FACSAria II. About this clone itself: Its antigen remains undetermined. No quality values exist for individual bases; no much larger clone is one base distant.

V ends up 4 bases short and J 4 bases short, with an unmatched junction base count of 14. The germline V gene sets CDR1 to SGHRS and CDR2 to YFSETQ. Spanning cysteine to phenylalanine, the CDR3 consists of 18 amino acids. CDR3 DNA is the only sequence kept; it has 54 bases, read in frame from the first base. TRB sequencing was run on genomic DNA with either the immunoSEQ assay at survey resolution or the hsTCRB kit. In the paper's pipeline: Initial read processing used immunoSEQ software, and repertoire analyses used the LymphoSeq R package. For each TRB dataset, clonality was calculated as 1 minus normalized Shannon entropy, and the Gini coefficient was computed as well. To infer phenotypes in unsorted samples, TRB sequences from sorted subsets of the recipient or donor were mapped onto unsorted samples from the same recipient. The clones in this table, taken by TCRdb from immuneACCESS, are in-frame only. Not every clone is retained; where verified, under half of the shortfall comes from an unresolved V gene, and the cause of the rest is unknown. That table furnishes V, J and clone size, whereas the DNA furnished D and trimming. The sample table shows under 20,000 clones, and about 95% are seen once. The top ten hold approximately 0.25% of the sample.

This receptor was obtained from a woman in her fifties or sixties in good health and a related stem cell transplant donor. The rearrangement combines TRBV5-1 with TRBJ2-1; the central 10 bases match TRBD1. Sequenced material: naive CD4+ T cells sorted from blood. The CDR3 sequence is CASSHGQGGTRVYNEQFF. The bases read TGCGCCAGCAGCCACGGACAGGGGGGGACTAGAGTATACAATGAGCAGTTCTTC. This CDR3, with the reference TRBV5-1 and TRBJ2-1 proteins standing in past its ends, gives the full variable domain KAGVTQTPRYLIKTRGQQVTLSCSPISGHRSVSWYQQTPGQGLQFLFEYFSETQRNKGNFPGRFSGRQFSNSRSEMNVSTLELGDSALYLCASSHGQGGTRVYNEQFFGPGTRLTVL.